Shown below are 8 T cell receptor beta chains from a single sample sequenced in a study of PD-L1 blockade in urothelial cancer. Only in-frame clones appear in the TCRdb table, and some are missing; sequencing was by immunoSEQ multiplex PCR. The sample contains about 50,000 clones, around 87% of which appear only once. As to time point: peripheral blood 6 weeks after treatment start. Sequences were derived from PBMCs, sampled around atezolizumab (anti-PD-L1) treatment. These receptors all come from a man between 60 and 70 years old with urothelial cancer.

The chain is built from TRBV18 and TRBJ1-2; 9 nucleotides align to TRBD1. V shed 2 bases, J shed 3 bases, and the junction held 4 bases outside the gene matches. Germline assignment: CDR1 KGHSH and CDR2 LQKENI. The CDR3 sequence is 15 residues long. As DNA, the CDR3 is TGTGCCAGCTCACCAGTTACAGGGGGCGACTATGGCTACACCTTC. Encoded protein: CASSPVTGGDYGYTF. The variable domain in full, completed from reference TRBV18 and TRBJ1-2, reads NAGVMQNPRHLVRRRGQEARLRCSPMKGHSHVYWYRQLPEEGLKFMVYLQKENIIDESGMPKERFSAEFPKEGPSILRIQQVVRGDSAAYFCASSPVTGGDYGYTFGSGTRLTVV.

The rearrangement joins TRBV13 to TRBJ2-5; TRBD2 matches 13 bases. CDR1 is PRHDT and CDR2 is FYEKMQ in the germline V gene (reference sequence). V lost 4 bases, J lost 2 bases, and 10 bases stayed unmatched. This CDR3 spans 18 amino acids. CDR3 nucleotides: TGTGCCAGCAGCTACACTAGCGGGGGGGCTGGGAAGCAAGAGACCCAGTACTTC. As protein: CASSYTSGGAGKQETQYF.

Only a few counts were recorded for this clone. The J gene is TRBJ1-5, the V gene TRBV9, with D perhaps TRBD1 (6 bases). The germline gives CDR1 SGDLS, CDR2 YYNGEE. Trimming removed 4 bases at V and 6 bases at J, with 17 bases between. The CDR3 consists of 15 residues. The CDR3 bases are TGTGCCAGCAGCTTAGGAGGGGGGACTAGTCAGCCCCAGCATTTT. Protein sequence: CASSLGGGTSQPQHF.

The V call is TRBV6-5, the J call TRBJ1-2; TRBD1 agrees at 7 bases. Germline CDR1 and CDR2: MNHEY and SVGAGI. With V trimmed by 6 bases and J by 2 bases, 6 bases remained unmatched. The CDR3 covers 14 residues. CDR3 residues: CASSATGPNYGYTF. In nucleotides, the CDR3 is TGTGCCAGCAGCGCGACAGGGCCGAACTATGGCTACACCTTC.

This clone was seen only once. This chain connects TRBV4-1 to TRBJ2-7; D may be TRBD1 (5 bases). V lost 2 bases and J lost 2, with 13 bases in between. The length of the CDR3 is 15 residues. The germline V gene encodes CDR1 MGHRA and CDR2 YSYEKL. This CDR3 reads CASSQILDMPYEQYF. The CDR3 nucleotides read TGCGCCAGCAGCCAAATATTGGACATGCCCTACGAGCAGTACTTC.

This chain connects TRBV19 to TRBJ2-7, with TRBD1 identical over 10 bases. This CDR3 is built from 13 residues. The germline V gene has CDR1 LNHDA and CDR2 SQIVND (reference sequence). The junction had 5 bases not matched to a gene; V was cut back by 6 bases and J by 6 bases. The CDR3 sequence is CASSRQGAGEQYF. The DNA of the CDR3 is TGTGCCAGTAGCCGACAGGGGGCGGGCGAGCAGTACTTC.

The chain combines TRBV5-6 with TRBJ2-3, with 9 positions matching TRBD2. Trimming removed 0 bases from V and 7 bases from J; junction bases left unmatched: 6. In germline, CDR1 is SGHDT, CDR2 YYEEEE. CDR3 size: 15 residues. The CDR3 bases are TGTGCCAGCAGCTTGGTAGCGGGGGATCGGAATACGCAGTATTTT. As protein: CASSLVAGDRNTQYF.

The chain links TRBV12-5 to TRBJ2-5; TRBD1 might be the D (6 bases). V was clipped by 7 bases and J by 3 bases, with 15 bases between them. Germline assignment: CDR1 LGHNT and CDR2 FRNRAP. The CDR3 is 14 residues long. CDR3 nucleotides: TGTGCTAGTGCTTCTCCGTCAGGGGAAGAGACCCAGTACTTC. Its protein is CASASPSGEETQYF.